Included here is one T cell receptor beta chain sequence, with context. Its antigen is not identified. The data derive from a study of regulatory T cells in long-lasting Graves disease. Broader study findings: The persistent group shared roughly 2,700 public clonotypes, more than the approximately 970 shared by new patients.

Indicated time point: persistent/refractory GD, antithyroid drugs over 5 years with positive TRAb. Researchers made the TCR library from RNA that was extracted from PBMCs. Arm-PCR of CDR3 regions with iRepertoire HTBI primers generated TCR beta libraries. In TCRdb, the multiplex PCR reads were re-called with MiXCR into one record per CDR3 protein. The data contain around 500,000 distinct CDR3 sequences, 20% to 25% of them seen just once; the ten biggest clones take up less than 9%. This TCR came from a female donor with Graves disease. The sample in question was peripheral blood mononuclear cells (PBMCs), obtained when the disease was refractory, from a patient treated with antithyroid drugs.

CDR3 region: CSARTGRYNEQFF. CDR3 nucleotides: TGCAGTGCTAGAACCGGGAGGTACAATGAGCAGTTCTTC. The chain couples TRBV20-1 to TRBJ2-1, with TRBD2 matching 7 bases. J was trimmed by 4 bases and V by 2 bases; bases with no gene match: 2. The CDR3 sequence is 13 residues long. Germline CDR1 DFQATT, CDR2 SNEGSKA (reference sequence).